This is a list of T cell receptor beta chains from one sample in a study of T cells after posttransplantation cyclophosphamide. TCRdb's copy holds only in-frame clones and misses some; the assay was immunoSEQ multiplex PCR. The table records approximately 4,200 clones, around 80% of them present only once. Sequencing was performed on PBMCs, taken after an allogeneic stem cell transplant with post-transplant cyclophosphamide. The receptor set was obtained from a female patient aged 50 to 60 who received an allogeneic stem cell transplant from a related donor, was CMV-positive, and had no GVHD. The T cells may come from the graft donor. Both conserved end residues are part of each CDR3. D genes are given only for firm matches. Clone size appears in some rows only: once, few, many, or a class for an expanded clone.

J: TRBJ1-2
V: TRBV6-6
size: -
D: -
DNA: TGTGCCAGCAGTTATAGACTACAGGGTCCCTATGGCTACACCTTC
CDR3: CASSYRLQGPYGYTF

J: TRBJ2-1
V: TRBV5-1
size: -
D: TRBD1
DNA: TGCGCCAGCAGCGAAAGCGACAGGGGGCTTCGTCATGAGCAGTTCTTC
CDR3: CASSESDRGLRHEQFF

J: TRBJ2-7
V: TRBV10-3
size: few
D: TRBD2
DNA: TGTGCCTCAGAAGCGGGAGGGGACGAGCAGTACTTC
CDR3: CASEAGGDEQYF

J: TRBJ2-2
V: TRBV5-4
size: few
D: -
DNA: TGTGCCAGCAGCTTTGACCAGGGCTCCGGGGAGCTGTTTTTT
CDR3: CASSFDQGSGELFF

J: TRBJ1-6
V: TRBV25-1
size: once
D: TRBD1
DNA: TGTGCCAGCAGTCGACGTCAGGGGGATTCACCCCTCCACTTT
CDR3: CASSRRQGDSPLHF

J: TRBJ1-4
V: TRBV6-5
size: -
D: -
DNA: TGTGCCAGCCAAAGACAGTATAATGAAAAACTGTTTTTT
CDR3: CASQRQYNEKLFF

J: TRBJ1-1
V: TRBV5-1
size: -
D: TRBD1
DNA: TGCGCCAGCAGCGTGGCGACAGGGAGGAACACTGAAGCTTTCTTT
CDR3: CASSVATGRNTEAFF

J: TRBJ2-7
V: TRBV5-1
size: -
D: -
DNA: TGCGCCAGCAGCTTGGCCAGAGGGTACTACGAGCAGTACTTC
CDR3: CASSLARGYYEQYF

J: TRBJ2-3
V: TRBV19
size: -
D: -
DNA: TGTGCCAGTAGTCCCCCTAACAGGGTAGGAACAGATACGCAGTATTTT
CDR3: CASSPPNRVGTDTQYF

J: TRBJ2-7
V: TRBV7-2
size: -
D: TRBD2
DNA: TGTGCCAGCAGCTTTCTCTCGACCAGCGGGGGTTTGTACGAGCAGTACTTC
CDR3: CASSFLSTSGGLYEQYF

J: TRBJ1-5
V: TRBV19
size: -
D: TRBD1
DNA: TGTGCCAGTACCATGGACAGGGTGGTTCAGCCCCAGCATTTT
CDR3: CASTMDRVVQPQHF

J: TRBJ1-6
V: TRBV2
size: -
D: TRBD1
DNA: TGTGCCAGTACCGGGGACAGGGTTTCACCCCTCCACTTT
CDR3: CASTGDRVSPLHF

J: TRBJ1-2
V: TRBV6-5
size: -
D: -
DNA: TGTGCCAGCAGCCCCGGTGCCTATGGCTACACCTTC
CDR3: CASSPGAYGYTF

J: TRBJ2-7
V: TRBV7-9
size: -
D: -
DNA: TGTGCCAGCAGCTCCTTGACAGCGCACTACGAGCAGTACTTC
CDR3: CASSSLTAHYEQYF

J: TRBJ1-4
V: TRBV28
size: -
D: -
DNA: TGTGCCAGCACTCTTGGGGGGGGGCGCGAAAAACTGTTTTTT
CDR3: CASTLGGGREKLFF

J: TRBJ2-7
V: TRBV5-6
size: -
D: TRBD2
DNA: TGTGCCAGCACCCCCGGACTAGCGGGAGGGCCGGCTGAGTACGAGCAGTACTTC
CDR3: CASTPGLAGGPAEYEQYF

J: TRBJ1-3
V: TRBV4-1
size: -
D: -
DNA: TGCGCCAGCAGCCAAGATCAAGTGAGCGCTGGAAACACCATATATTTT
CDR3: CASSQDQVSAGNTIYF

J: TRBJ2-1
V: TRBV5-1
size: -
D: -
DNA: TGCGCCAGCAGCCCCACTCAGGGCCAAGATGAGCAGTTCTTC
CDR3: CASSPTQGQDEQFF

J: TRBJ1-5
V: TRBV6-1
size: -
D: TRBD1
DNA: TGTGCCAGCCTCTTTACAGGGGAAGGTAATCAGCCCCAGCATTTT
CDR3: CASLFTGEGNQPQHF

J: TRBJ1-4
V: TRBV5-4
size: -
D: TRBD1
DNA: TGTGCCAGCAGCCCTGGACAGGGGGGGACGGGGAATGAAAAACTGTTTTTT
CDR3: CASSPGQGGTGNEKLFF

J: TRBJ2-1
V: TRBV5-1
size: few
D: TRBD2
DNA: TGCGCCAGCAGCCCAGGAGCGGGGGGGTACAATGAGCAGTTCTTC
CDR3: CASSPGAGGYNEQFF

J: TRBJ2-7
V: TRBV2
size: -
D: -
DNA: TGTGCCAGCAGTGGAACCCGGCGGGTCCACGAGCAGTACTTC
CDR3: CASSGTRRVHEQYF

J: TRBJ1-1
V: TRBV19
size: -
D: -
DNA: TGTGCCAGTAGTGTGGCCGATACCCTCGAGGTAGAAGCTTTCTTT
CDR3: CASSVADTLEVEAFF

J: TRBJ1-1
V: TRBV28
size: -
D: -
DNA: TGTGCCAGCAGTCCCCGGAGGGGGGGGAACACTGAAGCTTTCTTT
CDR3: CASSPRRGGNTEAFF